Below are 31 T cell receptor beta chains sequenced from a single sample in a study of graft-versus-host responses after intestinal transplantation. Their recognized antigens are unknown. The table came from immunoSEQ multiplex PCR; TCRdb's copy has only in-frame clones and leaves some out. The data show roughly 80,000 clones, roughly 91% seen once. Sample: unstimulated CD8+ T cells sorted from spleen or lymph node cells, taken before transplant. These receptors were collected from a human donor who was the organ donor for an intestinal transplant.

The chain carries TRBV4-1 and TRBJ2-5, with D tentatively TRBD1 or TRBD2 (5 bases each). Trimming shortened V by 3 bases and J by 9 bases, and 23 bases separated the two germline ends. The CDR3 extends over 16 amino acids. The V gene's germline CDR1 is MGHRA and CDR2 YSYEKL. CDR3 coding DNA: TGCGCCAGCAGCCAGCGACCGTGGGGGTTGCTAAAGGCCCAGTACTTC. Translating it yields CASSQRPWGLLKAQYF.

The chain carries TRBV6-5 and TRBJ1-2; maybe TRBD1 (5 bases). Germline-derived CDR1 and CDR2 are MNHEY and SVGAGI. The CDR3 has 15 residues. V lost 2 bases and J lost 0, with 10 bases in between. The CDR3 bases are TGTGCCAGCAGTTACGGGCAGGGCACTAACTATGGCTACACCTTC. This sequence encodes CASSYGQGTNYGYTF.

The J gene is TRBJ2-3, the V gene TRBV4-1; the D gene could be TRBD1 or TRBD2 (5 bases each). Germline V CDR1 and CDR2: MGHRA, YSYEKL. Trimming stripped 0 bases from V and 6 bases from J, with 16 bases between. The CDR3 totals 16 residues. CDR3: CASSQDPPGAQDTQYF. The DNA for the CDR3 is TGCGCCAGCAGCCAAGATCCCCCCGGGGCCCAGGATACGCAGTATTTT.

The genes are TRBV5-8 and TRBJ2-7, with a tentative D call TRBD1 (5 bases). The germline V gene encodes CDR1 SGHTS and CDR2 YDEGEE. Trimming removed 5 bases at V and 4 bases at J, with 19 bases between. This CDR3 region has 15 residues. This chain's CDR3 is CASRTKGDSMYEQYF. The CDR3 coding sequence is TGTGCCAGCAGGACAAAGGGTGACAGCATGTACGAGCAGTACTTC.

This sequence joins TRBV9 and TRBJ1-2, with 7 bases fitting TRBD1. Germline values: CDR1 SGDLS, CDR2 YYNGEE. Losses at the gene ends were 0 bases for V and 2 bases for J; bases not matched to a gene: 1. The CDR3 is made up of 14 amino acids. CDR3 in DNA: TGTGCCAGCAGCGTAGCGGACAGGAACTATGGCTACACCTTC. It translates to CASSVADRNYGYTF.

This chain links TRBV11-2 with TRBJ2-1, with 8 bases fitting TRBD2. Germline CDR1 and CDR2: SGHAT and FQNNGV. J lost 7 bases, V lost 2 bases, and 7 bases had no gene match. The CDR3 consists of 15 residues. The CDR3 DNA follows: TGTGCCAGCAGCTTATCACGGGGGGGGTCGAATGAGCAGTTCTTC. Protein: CASSLSRGGSNEQFF.

The V and J genes are TRBV6-6 and TRBJ1-2; 8 bases match TRBD1. This CDR3 spans 14 amino acids. Germline V CDR1 and CDR2: MNHNY, SVGAGI (reference sequence). V shed 7 bases, J shed 7 bases, and the junction held 11 bases outside the gene matches. The DNA of the CDR3 is TGTGCCAGCACACACACCCAGGGGGCTCTTGGCTACACCTTC. This sequence encodes CASTHTQGALGYTF.

This clone was detected only once. V gene TRBV9 combines with J gene TRBJ1-2, with D maybe TRBD1 (6 bases). The V end was cut by 0 bases, the J end by 7 bases, with 10 bases between. CDR1 SGDLS and CDR2 YYNGEE come from the germline V gene. This CDR3 region has 13 residues. The CDR3 nucleotides read TGTGCCAGCAGCGTAGCAGGGGAGAGTGGCTACACCTTC. It specifies CASSVAGESGYTF.

The genes are TRBV9 and TRBJ2-1, with D maybe TRBD2 (6 bases). CDR1 and CDR2 from the germline V gene are SGDLS and YYNGEE. V was cut by 4 bases and J by 8 bases, with 16 bases left in between. This CDR3 has 14 amino acids. The CDR3 nucleotides are TGTGCCAGCAGCCCCCGGACGGGAGAGGATGAGCAGTTCTTC. Amino acid sequence: CASSPRTGEDEQFF.

This rearrangement joins TRBV4-1 to TRBJ1-1; D not resolved. V lost 2 bases and J lost 0, with 16 bases in between. The CDR3 extends over 17 amino acids. Germline CDR1 and CDR2: MGHRA and YSYEKL. The CDR3 spells CASSQTLLYWLNTEAFF. As DNA, the CDR3 is TGCGCCAGCAGCCAAACCCTTCTTTACTGGTTGAACACTGAAGCTTTCTTT.

The chain combines TRBV15 with TRBJ1-2, with a tentative D call TRBD1 (6 bases). CDR1 LNHNV and CDR2 YYDKDF come from the germline V gene (reference sequence). Deletions cut 3 bases from V and 2 bases from J, with 13 bases between. The CDR3 totals 15 residues. The DNA of the CDR3 is TGTGCCACCAGCAGCTCGACAGGTCCGAACTATGGCTACACCTTC. This sequence encodes CATSSSTGPNYGYTF.

This chain links TRBV9 with TRBJ2-3; D may be TRBD2 (5 bases). This CDR3 has 14 residues. Per the germline V gene, CDR1 is SGDLS and CDR2 is YYNGEE. V was cut by 7 bases and J by 0 bases, with 12 bases left in between. CDR3 sequence (DNA): TGTGCCAGCGGAGGAGGCTCTAGCACAGATACGCAGTATTTT. It yields the protein CASGGGSSTDTQYF.

The CDR3 region has the DNA TGTGCCAGCAGCGCCGGGACAGGCGATGGCTACACCTTC. Its protein product is CASSAGTGDGYTF. V usage is TRBV9 and J usage is TRBJ1-2; 8 positions agree with TRBD1. V lost 3 bases and J lost 6; bases outside the gene matches: 4. The CDR3 is 13 residues long. CDR1 SGDLS and CDR2 YYNGEE come from the germline V gene. The whole variable domain, filled in from reference TRBV9 and TRBJ1-2, reads DSGVTQTPKHLITATGQRVTLRCSPRSGDLSVYWYQQSLDQGLQFLIQYYNGEERAKGNILERFSAQQFPDLHSELNLSSLELGDSALYFCASSAGTGDGYTFGSGTRLTVV.

The chain combines TRBV9 with TRBJ2-7, with 10 bases lining up with TRBD1. Germline V gene sequence: CDR1 SGDLS, CDR2 YYNGEE. There are 15 residues in the CDR3. J was trimmed by 2 bases and V by 0 bases; bases with no gene match: 2. CDR3 sequence: CASSVGGTGAYEQYF. The CDR3 bases are TGTGCCAGCAGCGTAGGGGGGACAGGGGCCTACGAGCAGTACTTC.

A word on this clone: At one end the junction does not follow the germline gene, possibly because of a read error. The rearrangement joins TRBV6-1 to TRBJ2-7; D may be TRBD1 (5 bases). This CDR3 spans 15 amino acids. The germline V gene encodes CDR1 MNHNS and CDR2 SASEGT. CDR3 DNA: TGTGCCAGCAGTACCTACAGGTATCCCTCCAACGAGCAGTACTTC. Its protein product is CASSTYRYPSNEQYF.

This clone showed up just once. This chain connects TRBV28 to TRBJ2-3; possibly TRBD1 for D (6 bases). Germline assignment: CDR1 MDHEN and CDR2 SYDVKM. V gave up 7 bases and J gave up 9 bases, with 17 bases separating them. The CDR3 contains 13 residues. The CDR3 region is CASTSGELGTQYF. Here the CDR3 DNA reads TGTGCCAGCACCTCAGGGGAGCTCGGCACGCAGTATTTT.

The chain carries TRBV6-1 and TRBJ1-6; 9 nucleotides line up with TRBD1. The J segment lost 10 bases and the V segment lost 5 bases, leaving 9 bases of the junction unmatched. Germline CDR1 reads MNHNS; CDR2 reads SASEGT. There are 15 residues in the CDR3. The CDR3 nucleotides read TGTGCCAGCAGTATCGGGACAGGGACATCCTCACCCCTCCACTTT. As protein: CASSIGTGTSSPLHF.

The CDR3 nucleotides are TGTGCCAGCAGCTTAGAATTTAATTGGGGCACCGGGGCTAACTATGGCTACACCTTC. This translates into CASSLEFNWGTGANYGYTF. The chain has TRBV7-9 and TRBJ1-2; D perhaps matches TRBD1 (5 bases). The CDR3 totals 19 residues. CDR1 and CDR2 from the germline V gene are SEHNR and FQNEAQ (reference sequence). V lost 1 base and J 0 bases, leaving 21 bases between the germline ends.

This chain joins TRBV5-6 and TRBJ1-1; D remains unclear. CDR3 size: 12 residues. CDR1 and CDR2 (germline): SGHDT, YYEEEE. Trimming left V 3 bases short and J 7 bases short, with 10 bases between. The CDR3 DNA is TGTGCCAGCAGCTGGACGCGGGATGAAGCTTTCTTT. It encodes CASSWTRDEAFF.

This chain links TRBV10-1 with TRBJ2-2; no reliable D call. V was cut by 2 bases and J by 0 bases, with 4 bases left in between. Looked up from germline, CDR1 is WNHNN and CDR2 is SYGVQD (reference sequence). The CDR3 covers 14 residues. CDR3 region: CASSENPNTGELFF. The CDR3 DNA reads TGCGCCAGCAGTGAGAACCCGAACACCGGGGAGCTGTTTTTT.

The rearrangement joins TRBV5-1 to TRBJ2-3, with TRBD1 matching over 7 bases. The trim removed 4 bases at V and 4 bases at J, leaving 15 bases unmatched. The CDR3 runs 17 residues. CDR1 and CDR2 from the germline V gene are SGHRS and YFSETQ. CDR3 in amino acids: CASSRDPHRGRADTQYF. In DNA form, the CDR3 reads TGCGCCAGCAGCAGAGACCCCCACAGGGGTCGGGCAGATACGCAGTATTTT.

The CDR3 nucleotides are TGTGCCAGCAGCTTAGGTCCCATGGGTTATCAGCCCCAGCATTTT. Its protein product is CASSLGPMGYQPQHF. The chain has TRBV7-9 and TRBJ1-5, with D unresolved. CDR3 size: 15 residues. Germline CDR1 SEHNR, CDR2 FQNEAQ (reference sequence). V was trimmed by 1 base and J by 5 bases, leaving 12 bases between them.

The chain carries TRBV28 and TRBJ1-6; D is possibly TRBD1 (5 bases). Trimming left V 5 bases short and J 8 bases short, with 19 bases between. The CDR3 is made up of 16 amino acids. Germline V gives CDR1 MDHEN, CDR2 SYDVKM. This CDR3 reads CASSPRGGDFHSPLHF. The CDR3 coding sequence is TGTGCCAGCAGTCCACGGGGGGGAGACTTTCATTCACCCCTCCACTTT.

J is TRBJ2-1 and V is TRBV4-1, with unresolved D. Germline CDR1 MGHRA, CDR2 YSYEKL. This CDR3 comprises 11 residues. V shed 0 bases and J shed 10 bases, with 4 bases lying between them. The CDR3 DNA reads as TGCGCCAGCAGCCAAGAAGGGGAGCAGTTCTTC. Translated: CASSQEGEQFF.

The rearrangement links TRBV5-4 to TRBJ1-1; no clear D gene. With 7 bases removed from V and 4 bases from J, the gap between germline ends came to 8 bases. The V gene's germline CDR1 is SGHNT and CDR2 YYREEE (reference sequence). This CDR3 is 11 amino acids long. CDR3 protein: CASGSGTEAFF. The CDR3 nucleotides are TGTGCCAGCGGAAGTGGCACTGAAGCTTTCTTT.

The chain joins TRBV4-1 to TRBJ1-5; D ambiguous. Looked up from germline, CDR1 is MGHRA and CDR2 is YSYEKL. This CDR3 has 17 amino acids. Between the trimmed V and J ends, which lost 0 bases and 4 bases, there was a span of 16 bases. CDR3: CASSQEIRGSLNQPQHF. Here the CDR3 DNA reads TGCGCCAGCAGCCAAGAGATTCGAGGCAGCCTTAATCAGCCCCAGCATTTT.

This rearrangement joins TRBV9 to TRBJ2-1; D call uncertain. Looked up from germline, CDR1 is SGDLS and CDR2 is YYNGEE. Trimming took off 0 bases at V and 1 base at J, with 11 bases between the two ends. CDR3 length: 16 amino acids. The CDR3 region is CASSVEESWSYNEQFF. Written as DNA, the CDR3 is TGTGCCAGCAGCGTAGAAGAAAGTTGGTCCTACAATGAGCAGTTCTTC.

The genes are TRBV15 and TRBJ2-5, with 8 bases aligning to TRBD1. J gave up 1 base and V 2 bases, and 3 bases lay outside the gene matches. CDR3 length: 15 amino acids. Germline V CDR1 and CDR2: LNHNV, YYDKDF (reference sequence). In nucleotides, the CDR3 is TGTGCCACCAGCAGAAACAGGGGGGTCCAAGAGACCCAGTACTTC. Protein product: CATSRNRGVQETQYF.

This chain links TRBV7-9 with TRBJ2-7, with 8 bases fitting TRBD1. Germline CDR1 and CDR2: SEHNR and FQNEAQ (reference sequence). V lost 5 bases, J lost 3 bases, and 3 bases stayed unmatched. The CDR3 is 13 residues long. CDR3: CASSPGQGYEQYF. The CDR3 region has the DNA TGTGCCAGCAGCCCTGGACAGGGCTACGAGCAGTACTTC.

This clone was counted between two and nine times. V gene TRBV21-1 combines with J gene TRBJ2-7; TRBD1 is taken as the D call from the table, unchecked against the DNA. TRBV21-1 is assigned pseudogene status. The CDR3 runs to 15 residues. This CDR3 is CASRTCIHVLDEQYF. The CDR3 DNA reads TGTGCCAGCAGGACATGTATACACGTGTTAGACGAGCAGTACTTC.

This chain links TRBV4-1 with TRBJ2-3, with D possibly called TRBD1 or TRBD2 (6 bases each). Germline loops: CDR1 MGHRA, CDR2 YSYEKL. Trimming stripped 2 bases from V and 6 bases from J, with 15 bases between. This CDR3 has 15 residues. CDR3 nucleotides: TGCGCCAGCAGCCAAACCGGGGGCGGCTCGGATACGCAGTATTTT. Amino acid sequence: CASSQTGGGSDTQYF.